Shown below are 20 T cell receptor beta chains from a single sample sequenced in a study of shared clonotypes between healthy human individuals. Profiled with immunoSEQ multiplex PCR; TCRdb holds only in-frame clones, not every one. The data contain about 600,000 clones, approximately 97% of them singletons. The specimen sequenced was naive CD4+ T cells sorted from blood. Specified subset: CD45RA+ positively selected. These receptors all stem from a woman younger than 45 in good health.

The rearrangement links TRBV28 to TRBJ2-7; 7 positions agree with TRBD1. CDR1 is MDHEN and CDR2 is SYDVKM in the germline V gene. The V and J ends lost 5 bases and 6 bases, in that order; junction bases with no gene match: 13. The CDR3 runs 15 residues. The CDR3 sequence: CASSLPGQADREQYF. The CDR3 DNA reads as TGTGCCAGCAGTCTTCCTGGACAGGCCGATCGCGAGCAGTACTTC.

DNA of the CDR3: TGTGCCAGCAGTTCGCGCTATAGCAATCAGCCCCAGCATTTT. It is translated as CASSSRYSNQPQHF. This rearrangement joins TRBV27 to TRBJ1-5; D gene uncertain. Trimming shortened V by 4 bases and J by 0 bases, and 7 bases separated the two germline ends. The V gene's germline CDR1 is MNHEY and CDR2 SMNVEV (reference sequence). The CDR3 loop spans 14 amino acids.

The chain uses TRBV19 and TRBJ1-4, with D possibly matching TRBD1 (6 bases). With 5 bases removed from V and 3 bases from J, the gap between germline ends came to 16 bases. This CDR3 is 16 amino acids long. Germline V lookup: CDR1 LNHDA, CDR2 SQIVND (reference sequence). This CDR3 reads CASSPSSAGANEKLFF. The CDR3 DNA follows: TGTGCCAGTAGTCCGAGTTCGGCAGGGGCTAATGAAAAACTGTTTTTT.

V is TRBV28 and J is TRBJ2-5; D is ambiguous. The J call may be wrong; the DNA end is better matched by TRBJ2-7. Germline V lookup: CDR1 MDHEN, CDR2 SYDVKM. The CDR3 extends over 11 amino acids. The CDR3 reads CASSISYEQYF. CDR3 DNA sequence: TGTGCCAGCAGTATCTCCTACGAGCAGTACTTC.

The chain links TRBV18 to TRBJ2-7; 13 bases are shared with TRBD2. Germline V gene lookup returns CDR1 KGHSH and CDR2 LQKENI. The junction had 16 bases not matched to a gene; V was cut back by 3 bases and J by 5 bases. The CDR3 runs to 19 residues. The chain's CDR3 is CASSPPGSGTSGISDEQYF. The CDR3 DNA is TGTGCCAGCTCACCTCCAGGGTCCGGGACTAGCGGGATTAGCGACGAGCAGTACTTC.

CDR3 DNA: TGTGCCAGCAGCGTTTCCGTCACCGATACGCAGTATTTT. It yields the protein CASSVSVTDTQYF. The chain couples TRBV9 to TRBJ2-3; D call uncertain. Germline loops: CDR1 SGDLS, CDR2 YYNGEE. V gave up 2 bases and J gave up 6 bases, with 10 bases separating them. The CDR3 is 13 residues long.

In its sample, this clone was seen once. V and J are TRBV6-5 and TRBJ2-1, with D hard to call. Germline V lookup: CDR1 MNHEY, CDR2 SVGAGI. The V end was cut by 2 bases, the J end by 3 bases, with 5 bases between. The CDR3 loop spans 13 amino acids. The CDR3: CASSYAHYNEQFF. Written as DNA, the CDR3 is TGTGCCAGCAGTTACGCACACTACAATGAGCAGTTCTTC.

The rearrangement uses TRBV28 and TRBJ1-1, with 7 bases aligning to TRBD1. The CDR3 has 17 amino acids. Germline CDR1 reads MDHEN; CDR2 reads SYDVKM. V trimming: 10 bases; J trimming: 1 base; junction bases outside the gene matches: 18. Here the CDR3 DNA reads TGTGCCACCACTACCCCACAACGGACAGGTACGAACACTGAAGCTTTCTTT. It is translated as CATTTPQRTGTNTEAFF.

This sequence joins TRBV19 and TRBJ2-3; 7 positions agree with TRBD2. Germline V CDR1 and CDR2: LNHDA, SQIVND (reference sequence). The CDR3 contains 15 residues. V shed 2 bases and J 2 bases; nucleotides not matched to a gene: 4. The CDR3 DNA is TGTGCCAGTAGTATATCGAGCGGGACCACAGATACGCAGTATTTT. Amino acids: CASSISSGTTDTQYF.

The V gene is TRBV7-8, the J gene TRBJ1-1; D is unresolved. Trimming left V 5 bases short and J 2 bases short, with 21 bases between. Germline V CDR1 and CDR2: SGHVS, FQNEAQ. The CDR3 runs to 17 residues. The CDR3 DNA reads TGTGCCAGCAGCCCTCGGAGATCATCGGGAAGAAACACTGAAGCTTTCTTT. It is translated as CASSPRRSSGRNTEAFF.

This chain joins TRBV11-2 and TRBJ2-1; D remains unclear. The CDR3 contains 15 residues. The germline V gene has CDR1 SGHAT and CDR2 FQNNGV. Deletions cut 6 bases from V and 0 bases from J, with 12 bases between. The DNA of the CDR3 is TGTGCCAGCAGGTCCCCAGGATCCTCCTACAATGAGCAGTTCTTC. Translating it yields CASRSPGSSYNEQFF.

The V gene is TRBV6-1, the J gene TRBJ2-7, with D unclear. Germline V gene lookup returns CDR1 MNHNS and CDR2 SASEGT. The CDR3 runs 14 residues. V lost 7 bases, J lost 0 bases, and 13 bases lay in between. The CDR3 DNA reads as TGTGCCAGCACCCCACTCAGGAGCTCCTACGAGCAGTACTTC. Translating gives CASTPLRSSYEQYF.

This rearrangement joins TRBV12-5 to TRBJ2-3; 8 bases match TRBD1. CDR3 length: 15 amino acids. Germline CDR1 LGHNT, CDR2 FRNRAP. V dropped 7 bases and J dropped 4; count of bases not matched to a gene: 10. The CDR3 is CASAEGQVNADTQYF. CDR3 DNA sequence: TGTGCTAGTGCCGAGGGACAGGTGAATGCAGATACGCAGTATTTT.

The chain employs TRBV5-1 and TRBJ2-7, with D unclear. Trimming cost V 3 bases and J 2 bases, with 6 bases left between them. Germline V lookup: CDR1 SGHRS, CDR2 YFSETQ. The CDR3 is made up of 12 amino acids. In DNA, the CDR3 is TGCGCCAGCAGCTCCTCTCCCTACGAGCAGTACTTC. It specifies CASSSSPYEQYF.

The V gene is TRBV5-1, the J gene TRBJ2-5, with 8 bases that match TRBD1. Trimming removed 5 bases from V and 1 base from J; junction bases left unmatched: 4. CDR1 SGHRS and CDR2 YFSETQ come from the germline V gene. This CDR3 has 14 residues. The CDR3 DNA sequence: TGCGCCAGCAGTAGGGACAGGACCCAAGAGACCCAGTACTTC. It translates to CASSRDRTQETQYF.

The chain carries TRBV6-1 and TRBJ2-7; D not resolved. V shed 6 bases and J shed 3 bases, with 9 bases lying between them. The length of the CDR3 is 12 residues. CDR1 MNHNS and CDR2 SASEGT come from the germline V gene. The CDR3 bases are TGTGCCAGCAGGGGGTTATTCTACGAGCAGTACTTC. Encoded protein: CASRGLFYEQYF.

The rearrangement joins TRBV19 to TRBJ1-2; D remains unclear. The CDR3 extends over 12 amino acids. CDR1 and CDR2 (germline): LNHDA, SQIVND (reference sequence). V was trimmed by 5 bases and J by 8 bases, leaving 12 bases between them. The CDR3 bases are TGTGCCAGTAGTTACACGGAATACGGCTACACCTTC. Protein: CASSYTEYGYTF.

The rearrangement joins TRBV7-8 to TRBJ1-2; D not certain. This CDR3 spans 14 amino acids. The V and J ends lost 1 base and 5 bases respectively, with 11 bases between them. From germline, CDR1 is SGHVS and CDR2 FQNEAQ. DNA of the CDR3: TGTGCCAGCAGCTTAGGGTCGGACCCTTATGGCTACACCTTC. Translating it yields CASSLGSDPYGYTF.

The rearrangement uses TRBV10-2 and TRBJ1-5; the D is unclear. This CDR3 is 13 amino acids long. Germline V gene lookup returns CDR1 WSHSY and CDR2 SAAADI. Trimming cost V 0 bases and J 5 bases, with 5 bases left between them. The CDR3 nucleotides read TGCGCCAGCAGTGAGTCGCCCGATCAGCCCCAGCATTTT. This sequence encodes CASSESPDQPQHF.

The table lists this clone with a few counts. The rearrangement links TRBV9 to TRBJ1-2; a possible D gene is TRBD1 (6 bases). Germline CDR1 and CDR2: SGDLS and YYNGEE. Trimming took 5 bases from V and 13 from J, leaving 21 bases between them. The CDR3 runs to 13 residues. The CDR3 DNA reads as TGTGCCAGCAGTGGCCGACAGGCCTGGAGGTTCACCTTC. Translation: CASSGRQAWRFTF.